Detailed here is one TCR beta chain. V trimming: 0 bases; J trimming: 7 bases; junction bases outside the gene matches: 4. The CDR3 length is 15 residues. Germline CDR1 SGHRS, CDR2 YFSETQ. These data belong to a study of blood T cell repertoires in COVID-19. Study background: Acute and convalescent COVID-19 samples came from the United States, Italy and Spain. PBMCs, B-cell-depleted T cells, or T cells were the source of the cDNA or gDNA that made up the material.

Original handling: The authors estimated nucleated cell counts from reference gene primer amplification. Sequenced by immunoSEQ multiplex PCR; TCRdb stores in-frame clones only, minus some. V and J calls and clone size follow that table, whereas D and trimming were derived from the DNA. The top ten clones hold around 2.1% of a sample with around 150,000 clones, 84% of them seen once. The V call is TRBV5-1, the J call TRBJ2-1; TRBD2 aligns across 10 bases. The clonotype comes from a man in his sixties or seventies with acute or convalescent COVID-19. Sequencing was done on a sample of peripheral blood. CDR3 sequence reads: CASSLVLAGENEQFF. The CDR3 coding sequence is TGCGCCAGCAGCTTGGTGCTAGCGGGGGAAAATGAGCAGTTCTTC.